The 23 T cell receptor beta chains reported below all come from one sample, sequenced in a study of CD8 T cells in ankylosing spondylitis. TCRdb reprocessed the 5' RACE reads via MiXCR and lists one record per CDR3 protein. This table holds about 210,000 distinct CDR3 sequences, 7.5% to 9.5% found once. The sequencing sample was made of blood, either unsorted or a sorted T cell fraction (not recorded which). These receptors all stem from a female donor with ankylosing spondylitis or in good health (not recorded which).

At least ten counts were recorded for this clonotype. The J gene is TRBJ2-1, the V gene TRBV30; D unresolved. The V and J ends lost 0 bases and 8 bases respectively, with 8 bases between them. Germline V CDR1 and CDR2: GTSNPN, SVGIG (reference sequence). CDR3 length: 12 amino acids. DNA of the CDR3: TGTGCCTGGAGTGTAGGAGACTATGAGCAGTTCTTC. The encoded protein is CAWSVGDYEQFF.

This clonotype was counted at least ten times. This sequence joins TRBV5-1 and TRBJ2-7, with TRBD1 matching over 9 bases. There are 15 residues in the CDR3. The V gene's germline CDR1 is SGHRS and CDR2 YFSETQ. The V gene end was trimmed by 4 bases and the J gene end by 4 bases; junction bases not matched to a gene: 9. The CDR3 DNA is TGCGCCAGCAGCGGGACAGGGTATGGTAGGTACGAGCAGTACTTC. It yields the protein CASSGTGYGRYEQYF.

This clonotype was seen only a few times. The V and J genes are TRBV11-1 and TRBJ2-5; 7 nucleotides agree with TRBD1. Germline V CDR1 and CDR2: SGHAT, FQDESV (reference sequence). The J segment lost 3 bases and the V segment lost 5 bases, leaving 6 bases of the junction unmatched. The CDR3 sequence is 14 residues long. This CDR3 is CASSPGTDKETQYF. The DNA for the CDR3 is TGTGCCAGCAGCCCCGGGACAGACAAAGAGACCCAGTACTTC.

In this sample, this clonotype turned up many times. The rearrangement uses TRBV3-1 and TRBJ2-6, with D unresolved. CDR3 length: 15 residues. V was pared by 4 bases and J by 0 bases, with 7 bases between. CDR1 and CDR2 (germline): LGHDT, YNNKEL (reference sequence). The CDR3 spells CASSPDLSGANVLTF. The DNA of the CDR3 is TGTGCCAGCAGCCCAGACCTCTCTGGGGCCAACGTCCTGACTTTC. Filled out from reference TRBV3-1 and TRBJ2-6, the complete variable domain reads DTAVSQTPKYLVTQMGNDKSIKCEQNLGHDTMYWYKQDSKKFLKIMFSYNNKELIINETVPNRFSPKSPDKAHLNLHINSLELGDSAVYFCASSPDLSGANVLTFGAGSRLTVL.

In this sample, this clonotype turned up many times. In nucleotides, the CDR3 is TGCGCCAGCAGTCTGGACCCAAATCAGCCCCAGCATTTT. It encodes CASSLDPNQPQHF. J is TRBJ1-5 and V is TRBV4-3; no reliable D call. CDR3 length: 13 amino acids. Germline assignment: CDR1 LGHNA and CDR2 YSLEER. Trimming removed 6 bases from V and 4 bases from J, with 10 bases in between.

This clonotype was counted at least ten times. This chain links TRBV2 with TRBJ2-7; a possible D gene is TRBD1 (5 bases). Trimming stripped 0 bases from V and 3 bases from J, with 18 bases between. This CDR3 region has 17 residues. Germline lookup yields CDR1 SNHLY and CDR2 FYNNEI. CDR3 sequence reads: CASSEAFAVRGSYEQYF. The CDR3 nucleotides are TGTGCCAGCAGTGAAGCGTTTGCGGTAAGGGGAAGCTACGAGCAGTACTTC. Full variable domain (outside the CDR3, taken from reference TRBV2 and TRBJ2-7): EPEVTQTPSHQVTQMGQEVILRCVPISNHLYFYWYRQILGQKVEFLVSFYNNEISEKSEIFDDQFSVERPDGSNFTLKIRSTKLEDSAMYFCASSEAFAVRGSYEQYFGPGTRLTVT.

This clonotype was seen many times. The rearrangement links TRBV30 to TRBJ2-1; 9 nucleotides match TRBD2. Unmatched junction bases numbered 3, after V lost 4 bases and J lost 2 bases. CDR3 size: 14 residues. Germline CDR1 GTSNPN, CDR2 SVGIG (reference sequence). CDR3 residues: CAWNSGRAYNEQFF. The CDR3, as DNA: TGTGCCTGGAATAGCGGGAGAGCCTACAATGAGCAGTTCTTC.

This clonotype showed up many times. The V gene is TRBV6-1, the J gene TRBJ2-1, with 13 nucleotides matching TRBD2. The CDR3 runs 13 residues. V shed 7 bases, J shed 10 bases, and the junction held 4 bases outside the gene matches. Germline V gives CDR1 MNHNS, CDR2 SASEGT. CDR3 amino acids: CASTGLAGQEQFF. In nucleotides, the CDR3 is TGTGCCAGCACGGGACTAGCGGGACAGGAGCAGTTCTTC.

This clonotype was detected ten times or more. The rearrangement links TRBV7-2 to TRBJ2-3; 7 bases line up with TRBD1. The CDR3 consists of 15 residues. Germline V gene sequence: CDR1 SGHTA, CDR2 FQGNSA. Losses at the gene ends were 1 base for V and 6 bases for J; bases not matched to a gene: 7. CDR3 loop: CASSLDRGEADTQYF. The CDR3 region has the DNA TGTGCCAGCAGCTTAGACAGGGGTGAGGCGGATACGCAGTATTTT.

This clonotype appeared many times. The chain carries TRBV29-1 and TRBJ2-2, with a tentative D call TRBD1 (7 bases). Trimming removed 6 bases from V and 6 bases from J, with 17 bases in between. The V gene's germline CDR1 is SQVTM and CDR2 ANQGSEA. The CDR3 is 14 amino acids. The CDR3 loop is CSVGQAGWSGELFF. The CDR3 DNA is TGCAGCGTCGGACAGGCGGGGTGGTCCGGGGAGCTGTTTTTT.

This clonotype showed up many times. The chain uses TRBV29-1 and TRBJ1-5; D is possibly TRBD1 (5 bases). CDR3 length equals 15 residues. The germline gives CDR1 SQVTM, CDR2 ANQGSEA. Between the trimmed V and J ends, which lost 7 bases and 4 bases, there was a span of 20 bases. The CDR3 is CSGRGEESPNQPQHF. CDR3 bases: TGCAGCGGCCGAGGGGAAGAGTCCCCAAATCAGCCCCAGCATTTT.

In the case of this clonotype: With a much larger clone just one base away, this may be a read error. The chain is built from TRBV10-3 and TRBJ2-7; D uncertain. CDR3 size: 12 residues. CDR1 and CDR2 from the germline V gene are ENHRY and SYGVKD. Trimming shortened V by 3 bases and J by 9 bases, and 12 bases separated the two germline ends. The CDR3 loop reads CAISDLLVAQYF. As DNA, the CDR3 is TGTGCCATCAGTGATCTCCTTGTCGCGCAGTACTTC.

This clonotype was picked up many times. The CDR3 region has the DNA TGTGCCAGCAGCACGGGACAGCCTTACAATGAGCAGTTCTTC. This sequence encodes CASSTGQPYNEQFF. This chain connects TRBV2 to TRBJ2-1, with 7 bases matching TRBD1. CDR1 and CDR2 from the germline V gene are SNHLY and FYNNEI. The CDR3 runs 14 residues. The J segment lost 4 bases and the V segment lost 6 bases, leaving 6 bases of the junction unmatched.

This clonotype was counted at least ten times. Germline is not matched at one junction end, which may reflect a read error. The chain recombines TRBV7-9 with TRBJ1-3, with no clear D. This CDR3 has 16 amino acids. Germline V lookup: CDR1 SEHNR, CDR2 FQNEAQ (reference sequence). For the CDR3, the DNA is TGTGCCGGCAGCGACGACCGTGGGCTCTTTGGAAACACCATATATTTT. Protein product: CAGSDDRGLFGNTIYF.

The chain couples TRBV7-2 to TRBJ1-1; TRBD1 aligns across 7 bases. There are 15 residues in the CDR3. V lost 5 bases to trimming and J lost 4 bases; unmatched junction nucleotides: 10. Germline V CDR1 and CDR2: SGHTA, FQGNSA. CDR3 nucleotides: TGTGCCAGCAGCGCAGGGACAGTAAGGAGCACTGAAGCTTTCTTT. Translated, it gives CASSAGTVRSTEAFF.

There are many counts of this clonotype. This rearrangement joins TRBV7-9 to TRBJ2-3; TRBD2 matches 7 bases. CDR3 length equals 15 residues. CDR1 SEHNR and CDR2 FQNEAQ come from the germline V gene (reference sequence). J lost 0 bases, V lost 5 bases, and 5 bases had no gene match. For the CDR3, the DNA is TGTGCCAGCAGCGGAAGTAGCGGGAGCACAGATACGCAGTATTTT. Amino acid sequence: CASSGSSGSTDTQYF.

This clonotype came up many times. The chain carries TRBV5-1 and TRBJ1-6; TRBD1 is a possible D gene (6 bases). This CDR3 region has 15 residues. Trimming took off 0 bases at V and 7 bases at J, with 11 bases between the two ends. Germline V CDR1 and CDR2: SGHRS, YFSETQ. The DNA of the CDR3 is TGCGCCAGCAGCTTGGTAGGGGGTAGAAATTCACCCCTCCACTTT. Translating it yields CASSLVGGRNSPLHF. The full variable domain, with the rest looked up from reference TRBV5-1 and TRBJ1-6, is KAGVTQTPRYLIKTRGQQVTLSCSPISGHRSVSWYQQTPGQGLQFLFEYFSETQRNKGNFPGRFSGRQFSNSRSEMNVSTLELGDSALYLCASSLVGGRNSPLHFGNGTRLTVT.

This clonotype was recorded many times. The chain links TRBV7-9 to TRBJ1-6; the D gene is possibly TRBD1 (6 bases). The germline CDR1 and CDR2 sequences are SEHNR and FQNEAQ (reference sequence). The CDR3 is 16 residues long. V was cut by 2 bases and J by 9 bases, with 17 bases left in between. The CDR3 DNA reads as TGTGCCAGCAGCTTAACTACAGGGACCCTGGCTTCACCCCTCCACTTT. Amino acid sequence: CASSLTTGTLASPLHF. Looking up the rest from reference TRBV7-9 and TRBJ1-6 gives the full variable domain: DTGVSQNPRHKITKRGQNVTFRCDPISEHNRLYWYRQTLGQGPEFLTYFQNEAQLEKSRLLSDRFSAERPKGSFSTLEIQRTEQGDSAMYLCASSLTTGTLASPLHFGNGTRLTVT.

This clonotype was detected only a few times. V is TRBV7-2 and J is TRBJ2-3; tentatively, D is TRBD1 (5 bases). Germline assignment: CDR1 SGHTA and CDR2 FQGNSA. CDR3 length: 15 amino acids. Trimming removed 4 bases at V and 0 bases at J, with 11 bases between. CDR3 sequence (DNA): TGTGCCAGCAGCTATGGACATCCTAGCACAGATACGCAGTATTTT. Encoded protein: CASSYGHPSTDTQYF.

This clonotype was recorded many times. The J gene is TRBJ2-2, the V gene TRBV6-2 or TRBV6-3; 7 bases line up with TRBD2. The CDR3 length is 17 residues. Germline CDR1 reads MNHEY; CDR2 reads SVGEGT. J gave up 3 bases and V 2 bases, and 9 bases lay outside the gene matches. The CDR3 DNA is TGTGCCAGCAGTTACCCTCTCCTAGCGGCGGACACCGGGGAGCTGTTTTTT. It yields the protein CASSYPLLAADTGELFF.

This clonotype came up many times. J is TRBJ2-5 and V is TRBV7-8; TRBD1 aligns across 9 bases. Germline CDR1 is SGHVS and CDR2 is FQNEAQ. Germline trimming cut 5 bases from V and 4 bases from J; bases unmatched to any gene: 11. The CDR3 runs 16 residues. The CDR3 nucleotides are TGTGCCAGCAGCACACAGGGGGCGAAATGGAGAGAGACCCAGTACTTC. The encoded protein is CASSTQGAKWRETQYF.

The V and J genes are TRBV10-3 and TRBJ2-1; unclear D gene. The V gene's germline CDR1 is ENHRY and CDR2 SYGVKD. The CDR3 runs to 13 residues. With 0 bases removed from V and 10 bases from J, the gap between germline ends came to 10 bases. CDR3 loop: CAISESEVSEQFF. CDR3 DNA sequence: TGTGCCATCAGTGAGTCGGAAGTAAGCGAGCAGTTCTTC.

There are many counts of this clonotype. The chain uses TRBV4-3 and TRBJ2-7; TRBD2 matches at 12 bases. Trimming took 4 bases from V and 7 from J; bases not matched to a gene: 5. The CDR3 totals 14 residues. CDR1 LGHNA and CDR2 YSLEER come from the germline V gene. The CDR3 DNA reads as TGCGCCAGCAGCCCGGGACTAGCGGGTTCGGAGCAGTACTTC. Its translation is CASSPGLAGSEQYF.